A selection of T cell receptor beta chains follows, all from one sample in a study of cytomegalovirus exposure and HLA in healthy donors. Here immunoSEQ multiplex PCR was the method, and the copy in TCRdb shows in-frame clones only, minus some. Found here are 65,000 to 95,000 clones; the top ten clones hold around 7.2%. The sample comprised PBMCs. The receptors were sampled from a female donor in good health and CMV-seropositive. Each CDR3 is given with its conserved first and last residue. A D gene is named only where the DNA matches it firmly.

>TRBD1|TRBJ1-2|TRBV5-4
CASSLFGQGGYGYTF
TGTGCCAGCAGCTTGTTCGGACAGGGGGGGTATGGCTACACCTTC
>NA|TRBJ1-6|TRBV5-1
CASSLGHRDTDSPLHF
TGCGCCAGCAGCTTGGGACACCGGGACACAGATTCACCCCTCCACTTT
>NA|TRBJ2-2|TRBV30
CAWSGLTGELFF
TGTGCCTGGAGTGGACTAACCGGGGAGCTGTTTTTT
>NA|TRBJ1-1|TRBV28
CASSLKIYAEAFF
TGTGCCAGCAGTTTAAAAATCTACGCTGAAGCTTTCTTT
>TRBD1|TRBJ2-2|TRBV9
CASSASPSGGNTGELFF
TGTGCCAGCAGCGCTAGCCCCTCAGGGGGGAACACCGGGGAGCTGTTTTTT
>NA|TRBJ1-5|TRBV2
CASSATGRDQPQHF
TGTGCCAGCAGTGCGACAGGCCGTGATCAGCCCCAGCATTTT
>TRBD1|TRBJ1-4|TRBV6-1
CASSVTNRDRGVSEKLFF
TGTGCCAGCAGTGTCACGAACCGGGACAGGGGAGTTAGTGAAAAACTGTTTTTT
>NA|TRBJ2-1|TRBV4-3
CASSQVSGIVKGCGESRGQFF
TGCGCCAGCAGCCAAGTGTCTGGGATAGTAAAGGGCTGTGGCGAGTCACGGGGGCAGTTCTTC
>TRBD1|TRBJ2-1|TRBV9
CASSYGTGRDEQFF
TGTGCCAGCAGCTATGGGACAGGGAGGGATGAGCAGTTCTTC
>NA|TRBJ2-2|TRBV19
CASSIGRNTGELFF
TGTGCCAGTAGTATAGGCAGAAACACCGGGGAGCTGTTTTTT
>NA|TRBJ1-2|TRBV2
CASSEGYSQGYTF
TGTGCCAGCAGTGAAGGCTACAGCCAGGGCTACACCTTC
>NA|TRBJ2-1|TRBV9
CASSPRGTYYNEQFF
TGTGCCAGCAGCCCACGGGGGACTTATTACAATGAGCAGTTCTTC